The 17 T cell receptor beta chains in this list originate from one sample, sequenced in a study of metastatic and nonmetastatic thyroid tumors. Thyroid surgery had not been preceded by any treatment in any patient. TCRdb re-analyzed the PCR reads using MiXCR. The profile shows more than 25,000 clones, 7.4% of them singletons. Input material: blood. The receptors here all came from a female donor with papillary thyroid cancer or a benign thyroid nodule (not recorded which). Some clones in this sample may be carry-over from other donors' samples.

Ten or more counts support this clone. V is TRBV20-1 and J is TRBJ2-2; unclear D gene. This CDR3 is built from 13 residues. V was trimmed by 1 base and J by 5 bases, leaving 8 bases between them. CDR1 DFQATT and CDR2 SNEGSKA come from the germline V gene (reference sequence). The CDR3 is CSARVMGTGELFF. The CDR3 DNA reads as TGCAGTGCTAGAGTGATGGGGACCGGGGAGCTGTTTTTT.

This clone has ten or more counts. The chain carries TRBV10-3 and TRBJ1-1; D may be TRBD1 (5 bases). V lost 4 bases, J lost 5 bases, and 17 bases lay in between. The CDR3 runs 15 residues. Germline loops: CDR1 ENHRY, CDR2 SYGVKD. The DNA for the CDR3 is TGTGCCATCAGTGGGACATCGGATCGGGGGACTGAAGCTTTCTTT. It encodes CAISGTSDRGTEAFF.

This clone was recorded many times. A read error is possible here, since a much larger clone lies one base away. This sequence joins TRBV12-3 or TRBV12-4 and TRBJ2-1; 12 nucleotides align to TRBD2. J was trimmed by 12 bases and V by 3 bases; bases with no gene match: 12. The CDR3 spans 16 residues. DNA of the CDR3: TGTGCCAGCAGTTTCTTCGGACTAGCGGGATTATATGGGCAGTTCTTC. It codes for CASSFFGLAGLYGQFF.

This clone was picked up many times. The chain is built from TRBV19 and TRBJ2-2; TRBD1 agrees at 11 bases. Germline values: CDR1 LNHDA, CDR2 SQIVND (reference sequence). With 5 bases clipped from V and 0 bases from J, the junction kept 2 bases outside the gene matches. The CDR3 is 16 amino acids. The CDR3 here is CASSRTGGTNTGELFF. The CDR3 region has the DNA TGTGCCAGTAGTCGGACAGGGGGCACGAACACCGGGGAGCTGTTTTTT.

This clone was seen at least ten times. The chain uses TRBV6-1 and TRBJ2-1, with 7 bases aligning to TRBD1. CDR1 is MNHNS, CDR2 SASEGT, per germline. The CDR3 is 13 amino acids. The junction had 3 bases not matched to a gene; V was cut back by 4 bases and J by 6 bases. The CDR3 region is CASSVQGPNEQFF. The CDR3 DNA sequence: TGTGCCAGCAGTGTACAGGGGCCCAATGAGCAGTTCTTC.

At least ten counts were recorded for this clone. The chain couples TRBV20-1 to TRBJ2-1; 8 bases are shared with TRBD1. The CDR3 contains 13 residues. With 0 bases clipped from V and 9 bases from J, the junction kept 4 bases outside the gene matches. Looked up from germline, CDR1 is DFQATT and CDR2 is SNEGSKA (reference sequence). CDR3: CSARDYRGIEQFF. In nucleotides, the CDR3 is TGCAGTGCTAGAGACTACAGGGGGATTGAGCAGTTCTTC.

This clone was recorded at least ten times. This chain joins TRBV11-1 and TRBJ1-4, with D tentatively TRBD1 (6 bases). CDR1 SGHAT and CDR2 FQDESV come from the germline V gene (reference sequence). Trimming removed 8 bases at V and 8 bases at J, with 21 bases between. This CDR3 comprises 15 residues. The CDR3 nucleotides read TGTGCCAGCCGGAAGAATTCAGGGGCAACAGAAAAACTGTTTTTT. As protein: CASRKNSGATEKLFF.

This clone was seen more than once but under ten times. This could be a read error, since a much larger clone is one nucleotide away. The same CDR3 also results from other DNA sequences found in this sample. The chain carries TRBV7-2 and TRBJ2-1, with no clear D. Deletions cut 6 bases from V and 4 bases from J, with 4 bases between. This CDR3 spans 11 amino acids. Germline V gene lookup returns CDR1 SGHTA and CDR2 FQGNSA. The DNA for the CDR3 is TGTGCCAGCAGTGCATACAATGAGCAGTTCTTC. Translating gives CASSAYNEQFF.

The table lists this clone with many counts. The J gene is TRBJ1-1, the V gene TRBV7-2, with D possibly being TRBD1 (5 bases). The V and J ends lost 5 bases and 1 base respectively, with 11 bases between them. The CDR3 is 14 amino acids. Germline V CDR1 and CDR2: SGHTA, FQGNSA. CDR3 sequence (DNA): TGTGCCAGCAGCCCTAGACAGCAGAACACTGAAGCTTTCTTT. Its protein is CASSPRQQNTEAFF. Complete variable domain (other parts from reference TRBV7-2 and TRBJ1-1): GAGVSQSPSNKVTEKGKDVELRCDPISGHTALYWYRQSLGQGLEFLIYFQGNSAPDKSGLPSDRFSAERTGGSVSTLTIQRTQQEDSAVYLCASSPRQQNTEAFFGQGTRLTVV.

Concerning this clone: A clone one base away is much larger, so this may be a read error. The chain couples TRBV20-1 to TRBJ2-3, with TRBD2 matching over 8 bases. The CDR3 is 12 residues long. Germline assignment: CDR1 DFQATT and CDR2 SNEGSKA (reference sequence). The V segment lost 5 bases and the J segment 3 bases; nucleotides outside the gene matches: 1. The CDR3 nucleotides are TGCAGTGCTGCGGGAGGAACAGATACGCAGTATTTT. Amino acids: CSAAGGTDTQYF.

The chain has TRBV5-4 and TRBJ2-5, with 8 bases matching TRBD1. The CDR3 has 14 amino acids. Germline values: CDR1 SGHNT, CDR2 YYREEE (reference sequence). The V segment lost 4 bases and the J segment 5 bases; nucleotides outside the gene matches: 7. This CDR3 reads CASSNDRGSETQYF. The DNA of the CDR3 is TGTGCCAGCAGCAATGACAGGGGCTCGGAGACCCAGTACTTC.

This clone has just a few counts. A single base separates this from a much larger clone, so it may be a read error. This rearrangement joins TRBV10-3 to TRBJ1-6, with unresolved D. The CDR3 totals 14 residues. Looked up from germline, CDR1 is ENHRY and CDR2 is SYGVKD. CDR3 loop: CAVSETTGNSPLHF. For the CDR3, the DNA is TGTGCCGTCAGTGAGACCACCGGTAATTCACCCCTCCACTTT.

The sample holds a few counts of this clone. Given a much more abundant clone one base away, this may be a read error. V usage is TRBV7-2 and J usage is TRBJ2-2; D is unclear. The CDR3 is 13 amino acids. Trimming took 3 bases from V and 4 from J, leaving 6 bases between them. Germline CDR1 and CDR2: SGHTA and FQGNSA. The DNA for the CDR3 is TGTGCCAGCAGCTTCGAGTCCACCGGGGAGCTGTTTTTT. It yields the protein CASSFESTGELFF.

This clone was picked up many times. This chain joins TRBV18 and TRBJ1-2; D remains ambiguous. Germline V gene lookup returns CDR1 KGHSH and CDR2 LQKENI. V was cut by 1 base and J by 0 bases, with 9 bases left in between. The CDR3 loop spans 15 amino acids. The CDR3 spells CASSPRAGANYGYTF. CDR3 in DNA: TGTGCCAGCTCACCACGGGCTGGGGCTAACTATGGCTACACCTTC.

This clone has just a few counts. V gene TRBV12-3 or TRBV12-4 combines with J gene TRBJ2-7; D uncertain. The V end lost 3 bases, the J end lost 3 bases, and 12 bases lay between the germline ends. The CDR3 has 14 residues. DNA for the CDR3: TGTGCCAGCAGTTTCTTGGATCTGAACTACGAGCAGTACTTC. Translated: CASSFLDLNYEQYF.

Details on this clone: A read error may be the cause here, since a much bigger clone is one base away. The gene calls are TRBV29-1 and TRBJ1-2; D not certain. Per the germline V gene, CDR1 is SQVTM and CDR2 is ANQGSEA. This CDR3 has 12 amino acids. V was clipped by 4 bases and J by 8 bases, with 14 bases between them. The CDR3 bases are TGCAGCGTTGTTTGGACGGGCCTGGGCTACACCTTC. Translated, it gives CSVVWTGLGYTF. Full variable domain (remainder filled in from reference TRBV29-1 and TRBJ1-2): SAVISQKPSRDICQRGTSLTIQCQVDSQVTMMFWYRQQPGQSLTLIATANQGSEATYESGFVIDKFPISRPNLTFSTLTVSNMSPEDSSIYLCSVVWTGLGYTFGSGTRLTVV.

This clone was detected only a few times. The V gene is TRBV5-4, the J gene TRBJ1-1; D is ambiguous. Germline-derived CDR1 and CDR2 are SGHNT and YYREEE (reference sequence). The CDR3 runs 14 residues. The ends were cut back, 0 bases at V and 6 bases at J, with 12 bases in the middle. CDR3 coding DNA: TGTGCCAGCAGCTTGGGGAGCTTAAGCCCTGAAGCTTTCTTT. It encodes CASSLGSLSPEAFF. Full variable domain (rest looked up from reference TRBV5-4 and TRBJ1-1): ETGVTQSPTHLIKTRGQQVTLRCSSQSGHNTVSWYQQALGQGPQFIFQYYREEENGRGNFPPRFSGLQFPNYSSELNVNALELDDSALYLCASSLGSLSPEAFFGQGTRLTVV.